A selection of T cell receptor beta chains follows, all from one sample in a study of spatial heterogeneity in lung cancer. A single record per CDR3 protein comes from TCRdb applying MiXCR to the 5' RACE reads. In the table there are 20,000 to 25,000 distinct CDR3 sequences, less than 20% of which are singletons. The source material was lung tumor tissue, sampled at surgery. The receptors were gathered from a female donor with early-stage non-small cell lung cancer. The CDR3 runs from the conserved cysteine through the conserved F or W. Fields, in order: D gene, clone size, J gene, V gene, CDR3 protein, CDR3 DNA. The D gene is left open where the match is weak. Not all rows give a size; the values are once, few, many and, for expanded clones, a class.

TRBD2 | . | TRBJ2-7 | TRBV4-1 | CASSQDLAGGAYEQYF | TGCGCCAGCAGCCAAGATCTGGCGGGAGGGGCCTACGAGCAGTACTTC
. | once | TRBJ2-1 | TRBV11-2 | CASSSPAVRTDEQFF | TGTGCCAGCAGCTCCCCTGCGGTAAGGACCGATGAGCAGTTCTTC
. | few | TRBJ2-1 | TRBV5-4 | CASSFDARHEQFF | TGTGCCAGCAGCTTTGACGCCCGCCATGAGCAGTTCTTC
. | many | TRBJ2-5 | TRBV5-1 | CASSLDPGLQTQYF | TGCGCCAGCAGCTTGGATCCAGGGTTGCAGACCCAGTACTTC
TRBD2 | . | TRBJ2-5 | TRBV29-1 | CSADGAFLAGGPETQYF | TGCAGCGCAGACGGCGCTTTTCTAGCGGGAGGGCCAGAGACCCAGTACTTC
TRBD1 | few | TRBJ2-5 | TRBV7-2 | CASRSDRGEKTQYF | TGTGCCAGCAGATCGGACAGGGGGGAAAAGACCCAGTACTTC
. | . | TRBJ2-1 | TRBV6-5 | CATGLPPSNEQFF | TGTGCCACTGGACTGCCCCCGTCCAATGAGCAGTTCTTC
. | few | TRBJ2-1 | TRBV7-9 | CASSLGSLLNEQFF | TGTGCCAGCAGCCTGGGATCCCTACTCAATGAGCAGTTCTTC
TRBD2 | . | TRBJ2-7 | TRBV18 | CASSRGWTSDEQYF | TGTGCCAGCTCACGGGGATGGACTAGCGACGAGCAGTACTTC
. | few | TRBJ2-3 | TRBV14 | CASSRDWSDTQYF | TGTGCCAGCAGCCGGGACTGGTCAGATACGCAGTATTTT
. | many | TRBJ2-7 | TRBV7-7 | CASSPEMGLGEQYF | TGTGCTAGCAGCCCTGAGATGGGGCTCGGAGAGCAGTACTTC
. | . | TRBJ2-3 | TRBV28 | CASSLQGGRGTDTQYF | TGTGCCAGCAGTTTACAAGGGGGGCGCGGGACAGATACGCAGTATTTT
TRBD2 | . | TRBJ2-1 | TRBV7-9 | CASSHQVTSGHSYNEQFF | TGTGCCAGCAGCCATCAGGTTACTAGCGGCCATTCCTACAATGAGCAGTTCTTC
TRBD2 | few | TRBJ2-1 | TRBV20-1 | CSAVGRAGNEQFF | TGCAGTGCAGTCGGGAGGGCCGGGAATGAGCAGTTCTTC
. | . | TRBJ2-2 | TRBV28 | CASSLMHGTGELFF | TGTGCCAGCAGTTTAATGCACGGGACCGGGGAGCTGTTTTTT
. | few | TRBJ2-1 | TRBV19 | CASSILAAKYNEQFF | TGTGCCAGTAGTATACTGGCAGCCAAATACAATGAGCAGTTCTTC
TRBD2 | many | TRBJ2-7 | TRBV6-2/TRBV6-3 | CASSARTSGRRYEQYF | TGTGCCAGCAGCGCCCGGACTAGCGGGAGAAGGTACGAGCAGTACTTC
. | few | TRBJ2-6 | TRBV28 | CASRVGANVLTF | TGTGCCAGCAGGGTCGGGGCCAACGTCCTGACTTTC
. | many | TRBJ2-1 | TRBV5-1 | CASSLPGPYNEQFF | TGCGCCAGCAGCTTGCCAGGCCCCTACAATGAGCAGTTCTTC
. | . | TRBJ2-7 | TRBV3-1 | CASSRAGLHYEQYF | TGTGCCAGCAGCCGTGCAGGACTACACTACGAGCAGTACTTC
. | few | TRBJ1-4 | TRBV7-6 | CASSLETSGTQGEKLFF | TGTGCCAGCAGCTTAGAAACTTCCGGGACTCAGGGGGAAAAACTGTTTTTT
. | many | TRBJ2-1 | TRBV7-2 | CASGQQGEQFF | TGTGCCAGCGGACAACAGGGTGAGCAGTTCTTC
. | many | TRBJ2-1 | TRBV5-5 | CASSKGQGPNPSGRINEQFF | TGTGCCAGCAGCAAAGGACAGGGGCCTAACCCTAGCGGGAGAATAAATGAGCAGTTCTTC
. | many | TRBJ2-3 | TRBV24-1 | CATSDRGSGLSTDTQYF | TGTGCCACCAGTGATCGGGGTTCGGGACTCAGCACAGATACGCAGTATTTT
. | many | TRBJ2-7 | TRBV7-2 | CASSSWTDTYEQYF | TGTGCCAGCAGCTCCTGGACAGACACCTACGAGCAGTACTTC
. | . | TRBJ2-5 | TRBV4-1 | CASSQAVQETQYF | TGCGCCAGCAGCCAAGCCGTTCAAGAGACCCAGTACTTC
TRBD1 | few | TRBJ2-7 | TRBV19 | CASRPGQGSSYEQYF | TGTGCCAGTAGGCCGGGACAGGGGAGCTCCTACGAGCAGTACTTC
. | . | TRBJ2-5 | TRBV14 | CASSQTRETQYF | TGTGCCAGCAGCCAAACCAGGGAGACCCAGTACTTC
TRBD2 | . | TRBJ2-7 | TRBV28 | CASSLLAGGPTTYEQYF | TGTGCCAGCAGTTTGCTAGCGGGAGGGCCCACCACCTACGAGCAGTACTTC
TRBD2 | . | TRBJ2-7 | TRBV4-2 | CDSSQVASGRVREQYF | TGTGACAGCAGCCAGGTCGCTAGCGGGAGGGTAAGGGAGCAGTACTTC
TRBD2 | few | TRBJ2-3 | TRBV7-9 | CASTSAAGGNTQYF | TGTGCCAGCACCTCAGCAGCGGGGGGGAATACGCAGTATTTT
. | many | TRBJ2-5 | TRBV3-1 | CASSSTGPEVVRETQYF | TGTGCCAGCAGTTCAACCGGACCGGAGGTCGTGCGGGAGACCCAGTACTTC
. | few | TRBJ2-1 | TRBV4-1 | CASSQVGSGGYNEQFF | TGCGCCAGCAGCCAAGTGGGGAGCGGCGGATACAATGAGCAGTTCTTC
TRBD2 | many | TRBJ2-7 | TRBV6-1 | CASRLAGVQPSYEQYF | TGTGCCAGCAGACTAGCGGGAGTGCAACCTTCCTACGAGCAGTACTTC
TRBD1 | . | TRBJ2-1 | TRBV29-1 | CSVGKQGAREQFF | TGCAGCGTTGGCAAACAGGGGGCACGGGAGCAGTTCTTC